This T cell receptor beta chain was sequenced in a study of spatial heterogeneity in lung cancer. A single record per CDR3 protein comes from TCRdb applying MiXCR to the 5' RACE reads. The sample lists roughly 39,000 distinct CDR3 sequences, around 7% seen once, with 35% to 55% in the top ten. V trimming: 4 bases; J trimming: 10 bases; junction bases outside the gene matches: 8. The CDR3 has 13 residues. The V gene's germline CDR1 is SGHVS and CDR2 FQNEAQ. This clonotype was counted at least ten times. Regarding time point: sample taken at primary tumor resection. Unsorted samples of tumor, nontumor lung or frozen PBMC had their whole RNA sequenced.

Here the sequenced sample was PBMCs, taken at surgery. The J gene is TRBJ1-1, the V gene TRBV7-8; TRBD1 aligns across 8 bases. The receptor was derived from a female donor with early-stage non-small cell lung cancer. CDR3 amino acids: CASSWTGRPGAFF. The CDR3 DNA reads as TGTGCCAGCAGCTGGACAGGGCGCCCTGGAGCTTTCTTT. The variable domain in full, with the rest retrieved from reference TRBV7-8 and TRBJ1-1, is GAGVSQSPRYKVAKRGQDVALRCDPISGHVSLFWYQQALGQGPEFLTYFQNEAQLDKSGLPSDRFFAERPEGSVSTLKIQRTQQEDSAVYLCASSWTGRPGAFFGQGTRLTVV.